This T cell receptor beta chain originates from a study of blood T cell repertoires in COVID-19. In the original processing: Estimates of nucleated cell counts were drawn from the amplification of reference gene primers. Repertoires were generated with immunoSEQ multiplex PCR, while TCRdb's copy carries only in-frame clones and drops some. V and J calls and clone size are copied from that table; D and trimming were computed from the DNA. The sample yields roughly 58,000 clones, about 81% seen once. The V end was cut by 6 bases, the J end by 5 bases, with 11 bases between. The CDR3 has 11 residues. CDR1 and CDR2 from the germline V gene are DFQATT and SNEGSKA (reference sequence).

The specimen was peripheral blood. The rearrangement links TRBV20-1 to TRBJ2-7, with a possible D match to TRBD1 (5 bases). This sequence was found in a man aged 55 to 70 with COVID-19, enrolled during active disease. CDR3 nucleotide sequence: TGCAGTGCAGACAGCCTACACGAGCAGTACTTC. Protein product: CSADSLHEQYF.